This T cell receptor (beta chain) was profiled in a study of radiation and T cells in renal cell carcinoma. Stated time point: baseline pretreatment blood. Regarding treatment: 15 Gy SBRT to primary tumor, nephrectomy 4 weeks later. Blood was sampled at baseline, 2 weeks and 4 weeks after SBRT. This renal cell carcinoma was of the clear cell type. Study conclusions and caveats: Without pretreatment biopsies, baseline tumor clonotype presence was undetermined. In blood, top tumor clones expanded by 2 weeks, shrinking by 4.

Clones were sequenced by immunoSEQ multiplex PCR, and TCRdb holds only the in-frame ones, with some missing. This table has 100,000 to 150,000 clones, around 84% appearing once. Turning to this clone: Its antigen is still unknown.

The CDR3 is 19 residues long. This clonotype originated in a woman in her sixties or seventies with renal cell carcinoma. Source: blood, taken from a patient whose treatment included radiotherapy and nephrectomy. The chain joins TRBV21-1 to TRBJ1-1; the D call in the table, TRBD1, was not verified against the DNA. TRBV21-1 is recorded as a pseudogene. In DNA, the CDR3 is TGTGCCAGCAGCAAAGTAAACTTGGGACAGGGGGCGCGGGACACTGAAGCTTTCTTT. It yields the protein CASSKVNLGQGARDTEAFF.